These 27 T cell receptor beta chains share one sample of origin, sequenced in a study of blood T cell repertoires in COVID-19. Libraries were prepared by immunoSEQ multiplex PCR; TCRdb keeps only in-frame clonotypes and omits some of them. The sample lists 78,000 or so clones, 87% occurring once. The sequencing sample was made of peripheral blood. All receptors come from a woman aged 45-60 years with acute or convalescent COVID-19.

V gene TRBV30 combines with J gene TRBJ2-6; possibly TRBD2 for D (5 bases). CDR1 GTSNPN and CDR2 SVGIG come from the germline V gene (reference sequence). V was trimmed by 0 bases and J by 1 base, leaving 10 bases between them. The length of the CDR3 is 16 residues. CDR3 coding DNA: TGTGCCTGGAGTGTAAAGGAGGCGTCTGGGGCCAACGTCCTGACTTTC. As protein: CAWSVKEASGANVLTF.

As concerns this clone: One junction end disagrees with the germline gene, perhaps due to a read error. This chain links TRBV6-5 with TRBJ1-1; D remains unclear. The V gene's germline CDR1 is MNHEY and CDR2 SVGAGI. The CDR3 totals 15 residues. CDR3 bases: TGTGCCAGCAGCTACTCAAGCACGGGGAACACTGAAGCTTTCTTT. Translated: CASSYSSTGNTEAFF.

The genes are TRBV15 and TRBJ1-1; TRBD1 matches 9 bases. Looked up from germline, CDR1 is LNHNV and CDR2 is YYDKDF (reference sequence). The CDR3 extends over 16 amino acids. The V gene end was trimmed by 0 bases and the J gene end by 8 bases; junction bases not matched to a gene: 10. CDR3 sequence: CATSRDTGQGFGEAFF. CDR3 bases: TGTGCCACCAGCAGAGATACAGGACAGGGGTTTGGCGAAGCTTTCTTT.

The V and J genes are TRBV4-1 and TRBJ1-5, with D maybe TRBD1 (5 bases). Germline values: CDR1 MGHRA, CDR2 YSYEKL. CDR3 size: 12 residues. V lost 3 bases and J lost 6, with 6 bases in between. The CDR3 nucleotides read TGCGCCAGCAGCCAGCAGGGTCAGCCCCAGCATTTT. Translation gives CASSQQGQPQHF.

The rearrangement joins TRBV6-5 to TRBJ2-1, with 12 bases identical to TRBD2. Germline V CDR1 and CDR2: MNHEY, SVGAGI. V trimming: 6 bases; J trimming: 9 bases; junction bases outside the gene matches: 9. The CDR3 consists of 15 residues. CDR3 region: CASSPRTSGTGEQFF. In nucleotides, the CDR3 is TGTGCCAGCAGCCCCCGGACTAGCGGGACGGGTGAGCAGTTCTTC.

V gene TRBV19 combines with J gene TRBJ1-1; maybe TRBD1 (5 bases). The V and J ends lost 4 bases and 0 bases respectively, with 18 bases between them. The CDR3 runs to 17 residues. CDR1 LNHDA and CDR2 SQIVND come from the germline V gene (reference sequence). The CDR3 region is CASSTTTRGIMNTEAFF. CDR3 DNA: TGTGCCAGTAGTACCACAACAAGGGGAATTATGAACACTGAAGCTTTCTTT.

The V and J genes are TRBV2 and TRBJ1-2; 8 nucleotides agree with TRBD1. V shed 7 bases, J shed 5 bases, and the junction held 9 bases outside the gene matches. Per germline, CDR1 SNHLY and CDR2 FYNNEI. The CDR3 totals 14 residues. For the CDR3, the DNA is TGTGCCAGCAAGTTGACAGGGGAAGGGTATGGCTACACCTTC. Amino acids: CASKLTGEGYGYTF.

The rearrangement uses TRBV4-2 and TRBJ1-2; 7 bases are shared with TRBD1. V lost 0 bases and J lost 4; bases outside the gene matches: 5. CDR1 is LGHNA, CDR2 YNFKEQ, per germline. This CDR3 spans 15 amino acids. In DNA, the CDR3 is TGTGCCAGCAGCCAAGACATGGACAGGATCTATGGCTACACCTTC. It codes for CASSQDMDRIYGYTF.

CDR3 loop: CASSQEGQSPYEQYF. The CDR3 DNA sequence: TGCGCCAGCAGCCAGGAAGGACAGTCGCCCTACGAGCAGTACTTC. This chain uses TRBV4-3 with TRBJ2-7; a weak D match, TRBD1 (6 bases). Trimming took 3 bases from V and 2 from J, leaving 14 bases between them. The CDR3 has 15 residues. CDR1 is LGHNA, CDR2 YSLEER, per germline.

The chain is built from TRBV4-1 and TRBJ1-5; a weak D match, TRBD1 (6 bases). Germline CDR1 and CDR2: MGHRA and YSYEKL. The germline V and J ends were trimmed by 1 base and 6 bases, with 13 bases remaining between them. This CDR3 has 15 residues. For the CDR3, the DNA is TGCGCCAGCAGCCAAGGTCAGGGGCGACCTCAGCCCCAGCATTTT. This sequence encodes CASSQGQGRPQPQHF.

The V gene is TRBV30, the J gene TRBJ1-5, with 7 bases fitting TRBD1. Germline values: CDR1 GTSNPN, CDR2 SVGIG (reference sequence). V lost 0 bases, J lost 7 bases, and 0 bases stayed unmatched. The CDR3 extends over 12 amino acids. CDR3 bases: TGTGCCTGGAGTGTACAGGGGCAGCCCCAGCATTTT. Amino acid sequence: CAWSVQGQPQHF.

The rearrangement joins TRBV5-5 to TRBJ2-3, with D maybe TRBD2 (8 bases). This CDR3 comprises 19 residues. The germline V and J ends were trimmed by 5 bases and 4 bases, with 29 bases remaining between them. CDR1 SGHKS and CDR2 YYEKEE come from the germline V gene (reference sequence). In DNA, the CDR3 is TGTGCCAGCAGTTCCCAAGGGGGCGGGGGGCGAACCCCCGCAGATACGCAGTATTTT. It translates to CASSSQGGGGRTPADTQYF.

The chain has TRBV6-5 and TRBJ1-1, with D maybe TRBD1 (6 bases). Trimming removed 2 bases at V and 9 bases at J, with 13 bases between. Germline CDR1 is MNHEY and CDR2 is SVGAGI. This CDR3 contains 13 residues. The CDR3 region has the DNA TGTGCCAGCAGTTACCCGGGGGGCCCCCAAGCTTTCTTT. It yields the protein CASSYPGGPQAFF.

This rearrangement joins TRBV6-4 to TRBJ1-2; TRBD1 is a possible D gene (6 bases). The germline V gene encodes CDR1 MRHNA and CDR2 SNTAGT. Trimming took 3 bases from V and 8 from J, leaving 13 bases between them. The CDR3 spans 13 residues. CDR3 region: CASSEQGSSGYTF. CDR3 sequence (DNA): TGTGCCAGCAGTGAACAGGGAAGTAGCGGCTACACCTTC.

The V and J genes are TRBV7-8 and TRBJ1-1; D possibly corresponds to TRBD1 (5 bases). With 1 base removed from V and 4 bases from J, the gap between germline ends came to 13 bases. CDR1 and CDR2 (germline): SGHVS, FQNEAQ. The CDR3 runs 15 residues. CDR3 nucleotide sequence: TGTGCCAGCAGCTTAGTCGGTCTGGGGGGCACTGAAGCTTTCTTT. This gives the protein CASSLVGLGGTEAFF.

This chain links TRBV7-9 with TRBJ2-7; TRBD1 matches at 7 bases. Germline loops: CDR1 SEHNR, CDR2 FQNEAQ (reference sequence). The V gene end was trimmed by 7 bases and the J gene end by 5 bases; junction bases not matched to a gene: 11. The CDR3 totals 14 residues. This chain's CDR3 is CASTLDRVDNEQYF. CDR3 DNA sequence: TGTGCCAGCACCCTAGACAGGGTCGACAACGAGCAGTACTTC.

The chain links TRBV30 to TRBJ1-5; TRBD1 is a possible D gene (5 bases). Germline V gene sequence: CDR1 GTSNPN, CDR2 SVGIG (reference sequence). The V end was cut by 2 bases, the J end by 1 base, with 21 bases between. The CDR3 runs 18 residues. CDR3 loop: CAWSSGLSAWGSNQPQHF. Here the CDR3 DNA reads TGTGCCTGGAGTTCCGGGCTGAGTGCGTGGGGCAGCAATCAGCCCCAGCATTTT.

The CDR3 protein is CASSRLGGNEQFF. Written as DNA, the CDR3 is TGTGCCAGCAGCCGGCTAGGAGGGAATGAGCAGTTCTTC. This sequence joins TRBV3-1 (or the pseudogene TRBV3-2) and TRBJ2-1; D might be TRBD2 (6 bases). Germline V gene sequence: CDR1 LGHDT, CDR2 YNNKEL (reference sequence). Trimming took 4 bases from V and 7 from J, leaving 11 bases between them. The CDR3 spans 13 residues.

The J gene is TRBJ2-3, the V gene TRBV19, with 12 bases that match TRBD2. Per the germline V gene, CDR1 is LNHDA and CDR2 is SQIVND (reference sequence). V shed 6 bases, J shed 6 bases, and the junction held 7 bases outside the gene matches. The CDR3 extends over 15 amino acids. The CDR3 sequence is CASRMTSGGIDTQYF. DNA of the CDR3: TGTGCCAGTAGAATGACTAGCGGGGGCATTGATACGCAGTATTTT.

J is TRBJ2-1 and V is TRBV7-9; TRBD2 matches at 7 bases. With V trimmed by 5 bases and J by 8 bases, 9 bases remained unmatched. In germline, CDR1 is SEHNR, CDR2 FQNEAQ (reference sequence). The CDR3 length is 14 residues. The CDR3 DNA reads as TGTGCCAGCAGCCTATGGACTAGTCCCCATGAGCAGTTCTTC. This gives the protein CASSLWTSPHEQFF.

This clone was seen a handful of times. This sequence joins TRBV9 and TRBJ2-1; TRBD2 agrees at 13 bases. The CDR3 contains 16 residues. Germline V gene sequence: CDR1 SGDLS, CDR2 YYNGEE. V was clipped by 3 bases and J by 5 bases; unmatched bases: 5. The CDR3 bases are TGTGCCAGCAGCGGAGGACTAGCGGGAGTCCACAATGAGCAGTTCTTC. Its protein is CASSGGLAGVHNEQFF. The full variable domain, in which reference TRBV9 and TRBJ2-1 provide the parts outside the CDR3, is DSGVTQTPKHLITATGQRVTLRCSPRSGDLSVYWYQQSLDQGLQFLIQYYNGEERAKGNILERFSAQQFPDLHSELNLSSLELGDSALYFCASSGGLAGVHNEQFFGPGTRLTVL.

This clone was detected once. CDR3 residues: CASTTGANVLTF. The CDR3 DNA reads TGTGCCAGCACCACTGGGGCCAACGTCCTGACTTTC. J is TRBJ2-6 and V is TRBV7-2; D unclear. CDR1 is SGHTA and CDR2 is FQGNSA in the germline V gene. Trimming stripped 7 bases from V and 2 bases from J, with 3 bases between. The CDR3 has 12 residues. The variable domain in full, with the rest retrieved from reference TRBV7-2 and TRBJ2-6, is GAGVSQSPSNKVTEKGKDVELRCDPISGHTALYWYRQSLGQGLEFLIYFQGNSAPDKSGLPSDRFSAERTGGSVSTLTIQRTQQEDSAVYLCASTTGANVLTFGAGSRLTVL.

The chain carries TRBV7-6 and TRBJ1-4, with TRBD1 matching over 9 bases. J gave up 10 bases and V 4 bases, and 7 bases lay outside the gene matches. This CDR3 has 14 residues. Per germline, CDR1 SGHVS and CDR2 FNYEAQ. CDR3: CASSSGTGPGKLFF. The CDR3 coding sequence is TGTGCCAGCAGCTCCGGGACAGGGCCGGGAAAACTGTTTTTT.

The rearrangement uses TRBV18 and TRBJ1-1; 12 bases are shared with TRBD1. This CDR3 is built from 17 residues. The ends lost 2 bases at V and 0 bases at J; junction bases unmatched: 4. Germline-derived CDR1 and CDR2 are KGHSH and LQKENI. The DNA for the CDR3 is TGTGCCAGCTCACCAAGGGGACAGGGGGCAATGAACACTGAAGCTTTCTTT. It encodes CASSPRGQGAMNTEAFF.

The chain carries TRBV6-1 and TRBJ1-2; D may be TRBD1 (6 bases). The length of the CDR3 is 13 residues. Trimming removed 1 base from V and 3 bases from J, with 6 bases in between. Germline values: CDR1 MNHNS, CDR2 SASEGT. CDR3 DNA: TGTGCCAGCAGTGAAGAGGGGGACTATGGCTACACCTTC. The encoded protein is CASSEEGDYGYTF.

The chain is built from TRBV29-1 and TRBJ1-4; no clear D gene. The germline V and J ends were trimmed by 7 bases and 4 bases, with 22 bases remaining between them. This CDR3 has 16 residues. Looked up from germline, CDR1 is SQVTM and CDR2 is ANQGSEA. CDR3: CSAEGSGTVDNEKLFF. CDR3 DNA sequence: TGCAGCGCCGAAGGTAGCGGTACAGTGGATAATGAAAAACTGTTTTTT. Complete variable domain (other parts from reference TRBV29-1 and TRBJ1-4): SAVISQKPSRDICQRGTSLTIQCQVDSQVTMMFWYRQQPGQSLTLIATANQGSEATYESGFVIDKFPISRPNLTFSTLTVSNMSPEDSSIYLCSAEGSGTVDNEKLFFGSGTQLSVL.

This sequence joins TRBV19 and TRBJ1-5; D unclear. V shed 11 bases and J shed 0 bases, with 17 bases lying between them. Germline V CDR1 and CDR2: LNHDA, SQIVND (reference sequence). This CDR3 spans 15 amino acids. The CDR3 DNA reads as TGTGCCTCCGCGGACCCTGCGGGTAGCAATCAGCCCCAGCATTTT. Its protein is CASADPAGSNQPQHF. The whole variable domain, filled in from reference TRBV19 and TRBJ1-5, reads DGGITQSPKYLFRKEGQNVTLSCEQNLNHDAMYWYRQDPGQGLRLIYYSQIVNDFQKGDIAEGYSVSREKKESFPLTVTSAQKNPTAFYLCASADPAGSNQPQHFGDGTRLSIL.